The table lists the clone carrying this T cell receptor (beta chain) with a few counts. This entry belongs to a study of T cell responses to AZD1222 COVID-19 vaccine. Libraries were prepared by immunoSEQ multiplex PCR; TCRdb keeps only in-frame clonotypes and omits some of them. The table shows 20,000 or so clones, with roughly 79% occurring only once. CDR3 length: 16 residues. V shed 0 bases, J shed 5 bases, and the junction held 9 bases outside the gene matches. Germline V gene data show CDR1 as SGDLS and CDR2 as YYNGEE. Sequenced here: peripheral blood, sampled 28 days after the second AZD1222 dose. The clonotype was recovered from an adult who received the AZD1222 COVID-19 vaccine. The chain is built from TRBV9 and TRBJ2-7, with 9 positions matching TRBD2. Written as DNA, the CDR3 is TGTGCCAGCAGCGTAGGGTCTGGACTAGCGAGGGACGAGCAGTACTTC. The encoded protein is CASSVGSGLARDEQYF.